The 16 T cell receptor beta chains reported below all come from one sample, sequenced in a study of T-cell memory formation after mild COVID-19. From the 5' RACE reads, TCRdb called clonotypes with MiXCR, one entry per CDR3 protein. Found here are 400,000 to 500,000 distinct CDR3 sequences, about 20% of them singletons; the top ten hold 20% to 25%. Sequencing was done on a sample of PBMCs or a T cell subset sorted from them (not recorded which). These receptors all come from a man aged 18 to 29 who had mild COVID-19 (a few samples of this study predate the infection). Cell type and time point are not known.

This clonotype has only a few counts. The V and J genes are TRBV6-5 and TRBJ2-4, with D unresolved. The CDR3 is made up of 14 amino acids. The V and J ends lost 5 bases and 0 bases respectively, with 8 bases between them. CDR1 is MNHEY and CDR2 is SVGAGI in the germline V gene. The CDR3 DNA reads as TGTGCCAGCAGTAAATTACTAGCCAAAAACATTCAGTACTTC. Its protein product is CASSKLLAKNIQYF.

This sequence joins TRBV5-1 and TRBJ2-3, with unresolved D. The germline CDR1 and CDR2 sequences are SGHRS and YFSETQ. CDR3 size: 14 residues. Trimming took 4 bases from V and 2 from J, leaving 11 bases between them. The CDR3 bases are TGCGCCAGCAGCCCCCGACGTAACACAGATACGCAGTATTTT. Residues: CASSPRRNTDTQYF.

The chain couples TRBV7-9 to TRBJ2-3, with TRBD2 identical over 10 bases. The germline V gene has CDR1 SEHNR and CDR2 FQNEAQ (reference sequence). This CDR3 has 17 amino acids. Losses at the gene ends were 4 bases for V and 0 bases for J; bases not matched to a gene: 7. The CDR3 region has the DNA TGTGCCAGCAGCTCTGGGGAAGCGGGGGGGAGCACAGATACGCAGTATTTT. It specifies CASSSGEAGGSTDTQYF.

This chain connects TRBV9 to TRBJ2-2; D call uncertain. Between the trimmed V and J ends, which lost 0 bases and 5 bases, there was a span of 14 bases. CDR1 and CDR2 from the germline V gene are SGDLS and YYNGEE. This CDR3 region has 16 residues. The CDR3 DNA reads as TGTGCCAGCAGCGTAGCTGGTGCCCCTAGGACCGGGGAGCTGTTTTTT. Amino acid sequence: CASSVAGAPRTGELFF.

In DNA, the CDR3 is TGTGCCAGCAGTTTAAGGAGACTAGCGGGGGCCCAAGAGACCCAGTACTTC. Its translation is CASSLRRLAGAQETQYF. The rearrangement links TRBV28 to TRBJ2-5; TRBD2 matches at 12 bases. Germline trimming cut 2 bases from V and 1 base from J; bases unmatched to any gene: 5. Germline V gene lookup returns CDR1 MDHEN and CDR2 SYDVKM. The CDR3 is 17 residues long.

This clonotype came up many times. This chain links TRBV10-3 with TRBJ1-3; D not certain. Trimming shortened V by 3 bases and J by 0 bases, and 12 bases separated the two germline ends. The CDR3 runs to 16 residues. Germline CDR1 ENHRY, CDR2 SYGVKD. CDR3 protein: CAISDSLRISGNTIYF. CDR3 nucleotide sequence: TGTGCCATCAGTGACTCCCTCCGAATCTCTGGAAACACCATATATTTT.

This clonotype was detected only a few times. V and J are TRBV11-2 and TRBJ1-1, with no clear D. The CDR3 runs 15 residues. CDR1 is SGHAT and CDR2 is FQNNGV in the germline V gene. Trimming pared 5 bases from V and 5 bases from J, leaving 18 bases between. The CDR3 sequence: CASSPRYSPGTEAFF. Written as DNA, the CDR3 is TGTGCCAGCAGCCCCAGGTACAGCCCGGGTACTGAAGCTTTCTTT.

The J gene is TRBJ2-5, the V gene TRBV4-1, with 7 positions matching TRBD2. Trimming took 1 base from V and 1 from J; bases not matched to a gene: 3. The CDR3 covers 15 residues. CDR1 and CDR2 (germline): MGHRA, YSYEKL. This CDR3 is CASSQVPGGQETQYF. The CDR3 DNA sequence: TGCGCCAGCAGCCAAGTTCCGGGGGGCCAAGAGACCCAGTACTTC.

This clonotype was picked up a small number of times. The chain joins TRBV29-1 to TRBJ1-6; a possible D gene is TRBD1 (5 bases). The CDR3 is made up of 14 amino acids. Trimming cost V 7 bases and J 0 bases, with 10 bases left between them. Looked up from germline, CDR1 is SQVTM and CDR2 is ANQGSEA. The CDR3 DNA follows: TGCAGCGCCCGACAGAGCTCCTATAATTCACCCCTCCACTTT. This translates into CSARQSSYNSPLHF.

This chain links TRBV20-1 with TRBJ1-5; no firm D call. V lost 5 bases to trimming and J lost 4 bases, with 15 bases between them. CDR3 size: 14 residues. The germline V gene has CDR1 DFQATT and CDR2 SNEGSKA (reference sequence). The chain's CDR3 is CSARAGAGNQPQHF. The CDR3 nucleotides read TGCAGTGCTCGAGCGGGAGCGGGTAATCAGCCCCAGCATTTT.

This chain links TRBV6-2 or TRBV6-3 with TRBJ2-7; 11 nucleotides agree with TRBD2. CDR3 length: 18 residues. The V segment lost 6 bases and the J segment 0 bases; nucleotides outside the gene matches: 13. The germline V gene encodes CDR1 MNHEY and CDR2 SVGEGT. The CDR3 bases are TGTGCCAGCAGCAGAAAGGGGCTAGCGGGAGGTTCCTCCTACGAGCAGTACTTC. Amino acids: CASSRKGLAGGSSYEQYF.

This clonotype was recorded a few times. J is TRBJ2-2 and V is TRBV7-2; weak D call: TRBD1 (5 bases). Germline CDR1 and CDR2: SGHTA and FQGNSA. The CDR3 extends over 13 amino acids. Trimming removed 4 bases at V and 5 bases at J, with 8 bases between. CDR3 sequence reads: CASSSQATGELFF. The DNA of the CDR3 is TGTGCCAGCAGCTCACAGGCAACCGGGGAGCTGTTTTTT.

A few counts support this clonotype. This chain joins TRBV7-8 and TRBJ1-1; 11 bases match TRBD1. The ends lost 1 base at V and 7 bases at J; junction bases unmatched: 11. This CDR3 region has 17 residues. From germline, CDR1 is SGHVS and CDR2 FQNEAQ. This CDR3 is CASSLGRSGQGGLEAFF. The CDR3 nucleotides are TGTGCCAGCAGCTTAGGTCGTTCGGGACAGGGGGGCCTTGAAGCTTTCTTT.

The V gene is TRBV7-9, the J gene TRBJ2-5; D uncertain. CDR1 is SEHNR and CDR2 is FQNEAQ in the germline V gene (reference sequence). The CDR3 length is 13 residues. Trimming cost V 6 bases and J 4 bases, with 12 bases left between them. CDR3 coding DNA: TGTGCCAGCAGTTACTCTAGTGTAGAGACCCAGTACTTC. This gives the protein CASSYSSVETQYF.

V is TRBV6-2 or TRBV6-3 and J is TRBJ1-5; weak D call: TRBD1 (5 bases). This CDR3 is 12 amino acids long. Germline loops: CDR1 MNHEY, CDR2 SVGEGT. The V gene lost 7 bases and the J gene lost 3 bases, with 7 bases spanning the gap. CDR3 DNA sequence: TGTGCCAGCATGGACAACAATCAGCCCCAGCATTTT. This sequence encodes CASMDNNQPQHF.

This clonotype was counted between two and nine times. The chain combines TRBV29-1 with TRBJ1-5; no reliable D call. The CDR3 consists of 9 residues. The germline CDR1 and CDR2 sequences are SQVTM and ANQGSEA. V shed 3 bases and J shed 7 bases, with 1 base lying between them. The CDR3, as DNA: TGCAGCGTTGAGCAGCCCCAGCATTTT. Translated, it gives CSVEQPQHF. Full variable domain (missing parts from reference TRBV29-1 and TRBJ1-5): SAVISQKPSRDICQRGTSLTIQCQVDSQVTMMFWYRQQPGQSLTLIATANQGSEATYESGFVIDKFPISRPNLTFSTLTVSNMSPEDSSIYLCSVEQPQHFGDGTRLSIL.